This TCR beta chain derives from a study of T cell clusters in autoimmune cytopenias. Looking at the study overall: A median of 51,575 TRB reads per sample yielded a median roughly 2,500 distinct clonotypes. Notes on the study in general: Physiological T cell clusters of healthy donors were apparently absent in primary autoimmune cytopenia patients. No experiment has yet validated the function of the T cell clusters defined in silico. TRB repertoire shifts in secondary cytopenia and chronic lymphocytic leukemia mostly reflected lymphoma, not autoimmunity.

TRB was amplified by touch-down multiplex PCR, primer pools A and B combined. Reprocessing the multiplex PCR reads, TCRdb reports a single entry for every CDR3 protein and omits DNA. The table gives about 8,400 distinct CDR3 sequences; the top ten clones make up about a fifth of it. Some 39,000 genome equivalents of blood DNA were amplified for TRB. The length of the CDR3 is 19 residues. In germline, CDR1 is MGHRA, CDR2 YSYEKL. On this clonotype: The antigen remains unidentified.

Input material: peripheral blood. This clonotype was sampled from a human donor with an autoimmune cytopenia or autoimmune hepatitis (not recorded which). This chain uses TRBV4-1 with TRBJ1-1. The CDR3 sequence is CASSHRLIQAGTSNTEAFF.